This TCR beta chain was documented in a study of regulatory T cells in long-lasting Graves disease. Building of the TCR beta libraries involved iRepertoire HTBI primers and Arm-PCR of CDR3 regions. TCRdb reprocessed the multiplex PCR reads with MiXCR, giving one entry per CDR3 protein. Of about 400,000 distinct CDR3 sequences in the sample, 15% are singletons; the top ten hold about 8.2%. Germline loops: CDR1 SGHTA, CDR2 FQGNSA. This CDR3 is built from 14 residues. Time point denoted: newly diagnosed GD, antithyroid drugs for less than 3 months. With RNA extracted from PBMCs as input, the TCR library was made. Comments on this clonotype: One end of the junction does not line up with germline, which may come from a read error.

The same data also contributed to another study, on T cells in Graves' hyperthyroidism and ophthalmopathy.

The TCR was taken from a woman aged 40 to 50 with Graves disease. The J gene is TRBJ1-2, the V gene TRBV7-2; the match to TRBD1 covers 7 bases. The sample was peripheral blood mononuclear cells (PBMCs), taken at new diagnosis, from a patient treated with antithyroid drugs. CDR3 sequence reads: CASSLNPTGFGYAF. CDR3 bases: TGTGCCAGCAGCTTAAACCCGACAGGGTTTGGCTACGCCTTC.